Below, one T cell receptor beta chain is given with its context. CDR1 is MDHEN and CDR2 is SYDVKM in the germline V gene. The CDR3 has 13 residues. V was shortened by 6 bases and J by 5 bases, with 13 bases between the two germline ends. The table came from immunoSEQ multiplex PCR; TCRdb's copy has only in-frame clones and leaves some out. The table has 150,000 to 200,000 clones, approximately 80% seen once. This specimen comes from a study of blood T cell repertoires in COVID-19. As for the study in general: Some COVID-19 samples were acute and others convalescent; all came from the United States, Italy and Spain.

Residents of approximately 25 US areas, aged about 18 to 89 years, made up the participants. Allocation to cohorts depended on clinical history reported by the participants. Two negative PCRs, clearance, or symptom resolution had been documented for recovered Cohort 3 donors. The receptor was derived from a man aged 45-60 years who had recovered from COVID-19. This chain connects TRBV28 to TRBJ1-2; weak D call: TRBD1 (6 bases). The sample was PBMCs or T cells enriched from blood (not recorded which). The CDR3 region has the DNA TGTGCCAGCAGCTTGGGACAAATATATGGCTACACCTTC. It specifies CASSLGQIYGYTF.